Reported below is one T cell receptor beta chain. The antigen is undetermined. The entry originates in a study of regulatory T cells in long-lasting Graves disease. Study-level information: A definition of persistent Graves' disease required over 5 years of antithyroid drugs plus positive TSH receptor antibodies. Findings and limits, study-wide: Analysis covered peripheral blood alone, not thyroid tissue. Persistent Graves' patients possessed reduced TCR diversity relative to recently diagnosed ones.

The CDR3 has 14 amino acids. Germline V gene data show CDR1 as SGHAT and CDR2 as FQNNGV. Time point denoted: persistent/refractory GD, antithyroid drugs over 5 years with positive TRAb. The TCR library used RNA extracted from PBMCs. Guidelines of the American Thyroid Association were used to diagnose Graves' disease. Assembly of TCR beta libraries relied on iRepertoire HTBI primers together with Arm-PCR of CDR3 regions. TCRdb re-analysed the multiplex PCR reads in MiXCR, keeping a single row per CDR3 protein. Of 300,000 to 350,000 distinct CDR3 sequences listed, about 20% were seen once; the top ten hold around 30%.

The material sequenced was peripheral blood mononuclear cells (PBMCs), taken when the disease was refractory, from a patient treated with antithyroid drugs. The origin of this receptor is a female donor with Graves disease. This chain links TRBV11-2 with TRBJ2-5; 11 bases agree with TRBD2. The J call could be wrong; TRBJ2-1 is a better fit for the DNA end. The CDR3 DNA reads TGTGCCAGCAGCTTTCTTAGCGGGAGGGCAAAGCAGTTCTTC. Residues: CASSFLSGRAKQFF.